Listed here are 23 T cell receptor beta chains from one sample, sequenced in a study of blood T cell repertoires in COVID-19. TCRdb's copy holds only in-frame clones and misses some; the assay was immunoSEQ multiplex PCR. The sample records around 200,000 clones, approximately 85% being singletons. Sequences were obtained from peripheral blood. The source is a woman of 80 years or more with acute or convalescent COVID-19.

V usage is TRBV5-5 and J usage is TRBJ2-7; 13 bases map to TRBD2. The CDR3 is 16 amino acids. From germline, CDR1 is SGHKS and CDR2 YYEKEE (reference sequence). J lost 2 bases, V lost 3 bases, and 5 bases had no gene match. For the CDR3, the DNA is TGTGCCAGCAGCTCCCGCGGGACTAGCGGGACCTACGAGCAGTACTTC. It encodes CASSSRGTSGTYEQYF.

The chain has TRBV2 and TRBJ2-5; 7 bases match TRBD1. After removal of 3 bases from V and 5 bases from J, the junction contained 6 bases not matched to a gene. CDR3 size: 14 residues. Germline values: CDR1 SNHLY, CDR2 FYNNEI. CDR3 coding DNA: TGTGCCAGCAGTGATAGACAGGGTTGGGAGACCCAGTACTTC. It is translated as CASSDRQGWETQYF.

V usage is TRBV9 and J usage is TRBJ1-2, with TRBD1 identical over 7 bases. CDR1 is SGDLS, CDR2 YYNGEE, per germline. The CDR3 extends over 14 amino acids. Germline trimming cut 0 bases from V and 3 bases from J; bases unmatched to any gene: 2. In DNA form, the CDR3 reads TGTGCCAGCAGCGTAGGACAGGGAGACTATGGCTACACCTTC. Its protein product is CASSVGQGDYGYTF.

This chain uses TRBV20-1 with TRBJ2-1; 10 bases align to TRBD2. CDR3 length: 12 residues. Germline values: CDR1 DFQATT, CDR2 SNEGSKA (reference sequence). V lost 3 bases, J lost 8 bases, and 1 base stayed unmatched. CDR3 region: CSASGLADEQFF. For the CDR3, the DNA is TGCAGTGCTAGTGGACTAGCGGATGAGCAGTTCTTC.

J is TRBJ1-5 and V is TRBV19; 7 bases align to TRBD1. The junction had 2 bases not matched to a gene; V was cut back by 6 bases and J by 6 bases. Germline V gene data show CDR1 as LNHDA and CDR2 as SQIVND (reference sequence). The CDR3 length is 12 residues. The CDR3 DNA is TGTGCCAGTAGACAGGGGCGTCAGCCCCAGCATTTT. This codes for CASRQGRQPQHF.

The genes are TRBV9 and TRBJ2-3, with 10 bases that match TRBD1. After removal of 3 bases from V and 0 bases from J, the junction contained 4 bases not matched to a gene. Germline-derived CDR1 and CDR2 are SGDLS and YYNGEE. This CDR3 has 16 amino acids. The CDR3 nucleotides read TGTGCCAGCAGCGCACGACAGGGGGCGAGCACAGATACGCAGTATTTT. It translates to CASSARQGASTDTQYF. Full variable domain (remainder filled in from reference TRBV9 and TRBJ2-3): DSGVTQTPKHLITATGQRVTLRCSPRSGDLSVYWYQQSLDQGLQFLIQYYNGEERAKGNILERFSAQQFPDLHSELNLSSLELGDSALYFCASSARQGASTDTQYFGPGTRLTVL.

V gene TRBV5-4 combines with J gene TRBJ2-2; maybe TRBD2 (6 bases). The germline V and J ends were trimmed by 4 bases and 5 bases, with 18 bases remaining between them. This CDR3 is built from 16 residues. CDR1 and CDR2 (germline): SGHNT, YYREEE (reference sequence). The CDR3 loop is CASSPGERSRTGELFF. The CDR3 DNA is TGTGCCAGCAGCCCGGGGGAACGATCGAGGACCGGGGAGCTGTTTTTT. The complete variable domain, with remaining parts taken from reference TRBV5-4 and TRBJ2-2, reads ETGVTQSPTHLIKTRGQQVTLRCSSQSGHNTVSWYQQALGQGPQFIFQYYREEENGRGNFPPRFSGLQFPNYSSELNVNALELDDSALYLCASSPGERSRTGELFFGEGSRLTVL.

This clone was seen only once. The germline gene is not matched at one end of the junction; a read error may be the cause. CDR3 sequence: CASSGQGYDYTF. CDR3 in DNA: TGTGCCAGCAGCGGACAGGGTTATGACTACACCTTC. The chain is built from TRBV6-4 and TRBJ1-2; 8 bases are shared with TRBD1. CDR3 length: 12 amino acids. CDR1 and CDR2 from the germline V gene are MRHNA and SNTAGT.

The chain carries TRBV29-1 and TRBJ2-1; possible D gene TRBD1, 5 bases. The germline V and J ends were trimmed by 6 bases and 7 bases, with 10 bases remaining between them. Germline V gene data show CDR1 as SQVTM and CDR2 as ANQGSEA. The CDR3 covers 11 residues. The CDR3 nucleotides read TGCAGCGTAGGGGCCGGTAATGAGCAGTTCTTC. Translated, it gives CSVGAGNEQFF.

V usage is TRBV11-2 and J usage is TRBJ1-2, with TRBD1 matching 7 bases. The CDR3 has 14 residues. V lost 0 bases, J lost 6 bases, and 4 bases stayed unmatched. Germline CDR1 SGHAT, CDR2 FQNNGV. As DNA, the CDR3 is TGTGCCAGCAGCTTAGATCGGGGGACAGATGGCTACACCTTC. The encoded protein is CASSLDRGTDGYTF.

The V call is TRBV3-1 (or the pseudogene TRBV3-2), the J call TRBJ1-2, with unresolved D. The CDR3 is 15 amino acids. V shed 1 base and J shed 4 bases, with 13 bases lying between them. The germline CDR1 and CDR2 sequences are LGHDT and YNNKEL (reference sequence). The CDR3 is CASSQGSNLFYGYTF. The CDR3, as DNA: TGTGCCAGCAGCCAAGGTAGTAACCTCTTCTATGGCTACACCTTC.

The chain is built from TRBV27 and TRBJ1-1, with a possible D match to TRBD1 (6 bases). This CDR3 comprises 13 residues. The V gene lost 3 bases and the J gene lost 2 bases, with 7 bases spanning the gap. Germline CDR1 and CDR2: MNHEY and SMNVEV (reference sequence). The CDR3 sequence is CASSLGANTEAFF. The CDR3 DNA follows: TGTGCCAGCAGTTTGGGGGCTAACACTGAAGCTTTCTTT.

The rearrangement links TRBV11-2 to TRBJ1-2; D is perhaps TRBD1 (5 bases). CDR1 and CDR2 from the germline V gene are SGHAT and FQNNGV. V dropped 4 bases and J dropped 2 bases, with 14 bases sitting between them. This CDR3 is built from 15 residues. In DNA form, the CDR3 reads TGTGCCAGCAGCTCATACCGGGGGTCGAACTATGGCTACACCTTC. Protein: CASSSYRGSNYGYTF.

This chain uses TRBV7-9 with TRBJ2-2, with D perhaps matching TRBD2 (6 bases). Trimming removed 1 base at V and 1 base at J, with 7 bases between. Germline V gene data show CDR1 as SEHNR and CDR2 as FQNEAQ (reference sequence). This CDR3 spans 15 amino acids. This CDR3 is CASSLGAGNTGELFF. CDR3 nucleotides: TGTGCCAGCAGCTTAGGAGCGGGGAACACCGGGGAGCTGTTTTTT.

Here the CDR3 reads CASMDRASGNTIYF. In nucleotides, the CDR3 is TGTGCCAGTATGGACAGGGCCTCTGGAAACACCATATATTTT. This chain joins TRBV19 and TRBJ1-3; the match to TRBD1 covers 8 bases. Per the germline V gene, CDR1 is LNHDA and CDR2 is SQIVND (reference sequence). The CDR3 is made up of 14 amino acids. V lost 7 bases, J lost 0 bases, and 2 bases stayed unmatched.

This clone was recorded once. V and J are TRBV27 and TRBJ1-6; 11 bases agree with TRBD1. This CDR3 is built from 19 residues. From germline, CDR1 is MNHEY and CDR2 SMNVEV (reference sequence). V shed 2 bases and J 0 bases; nucleotides not matched to a gene: 6. CDR3 residues: CASSLLGQGALSYNSPLHF. As DNA, the CDR3 is TGTGCCAGCAGTTTACTAGGACAGGGGGCCCTCTCCTATAATTCACCCCTCCACTTT.

This chain uses TRBV5-4 with TRBJ2-5, with TRBD1 matching 8 bases. The J call may be incorrect, as the DNA end agrees better with TRBJ2-7. The CDR3 consists of 17 residues. Germline CDR1 reads SGHNT; CDR2 reads YYREEE (reference sequence). CDR3 protein: CASSLILTGTGEDEQYF. CDR3 nucleotide sequence: TGTGCCAGCAGCTTAATTCTTACCGGGACAGGAGAGGACGAGCAGTACTTC.

This clone has only one observation. The V gene is TRBV7-2, the J gene TRBJ2-1; 16 bases fit TRBD2. CDR3 length: 17 amino acids. Germline CDR1 reads SGHTA; CDR2 reads FQGNSA. V gave up 6 bases and J gave up 9 bases; unmatched junction bases: 11. The CDR3 reads CASSSGTSGRALAEQFF. CDR3 DNA: TGTGCCAGCAGTTCCGGGACTAGCGGGAGGGCCCTCGCTGAGCAGTTCTTC.

The chain couples TRBV6-4 to TRBJ1-6, with a weak D call TRBD1 (6 bases). V was clipped by 6 bases and J by 5 bases, with 14 bases between them. CDR3 length: 15 residues. The V gene's germline CDR1 is MRHNA and CDR2 SNTAGT. CDR3 nucleotides: TGTGCCAGCAGGGAGACAGGAATAAATAATTCACCCCTCCACTTT. It encodes CASRETGINNSPLHF.

V usage is TRBV6-2 or TRBV6-3 and J usage is TRBJ2-7; 8 bases fit TRBD2. The V and J ends lost 2 bases and 6 bases, in that order; junction bases with no gene match: 9. Germline V gives CDR1 MNHEY, CDR2 SVGEGT. The CDR3 consists of 15 residues. In DNA form, the CDR3 reads TGTGCCAGCAGTTACCCGGGGACTAGGGGCGGCGAGCAGTACTTC. Amino acid sequence: CASSYPGTRGGEQYF.

The genes are TRBV5-1 and TRBJ2-5, with TRBD2 matching over 11 bases. Unmatched junction bases numbered 9, after V lost 3 bases and J lost 5 bases. Germline V gives CDR1 SGHRS, CDR2 YFSETQ. The CDR3 totals 16 residues. The DNA for the CDR3 is TGCGCCAGCAGCTATACTACTAGCGGGGGACGGGAGACCCAGTACTTC. Translation: CASSYTTSGGRETQYF.

The chain employs TRBV6-5 and TRBJ2-7; 9 bases are a match to TRBD1. CDR1 and CDR2 from the germline V gene are MNHEY and SVGAGI. The CDR3 has 15 residues. The ends lost 2 bases at V and 3 bases at J; junction bases unmatched: 5. CDR3 protein: CASSYRDREFYEQYF. The CDR3 DNA is TGTGCCAGCAGTTACCGGGACAGGGAGTTCTACGAGCAGTACTTC.

This clone was counted a few times. Additional DNA sequences in this sample encode the identical CDR3. V and J are TRBV29-1 and TRBJ1-1; 10 nucleotides align to TRBD1. The germline CDR1 and CDR2 sequences are SQVTM and ANQGSEA. The trim removed 4 bases at V and 1 base at J, leaving 0 bases unmatched. This CDR3 comprises 13 residues. The CDR3 protein is CSVGTGGNTEAFF. The DNA of the CDR3 is TGCAGCGTTGGGACAGGGGGGAACACTGAAGCTTTCTTT.